Following are 26 T cell receptor beta chains from one sample sequenced in a study of T-cell memory formation after mild COVID-19. MiXCR, run by TCRdb on the 5' RACE reads, gives a single entry per CDR3 protein. The sample contains about 470,000 distinct CDR3 sequences, around 27% of which appear only once. Sequenced: PBMCs or a T cell subset sorted from them (not recorded which). Every receptor here comes from an adult woman who had mild COVID-19 (a few samples of this study predate the infection). Cell type and time point are not known.

CDR3 DNA sequence: TGCGCCAGCAGCCAAGGCCTCCGGGCTGAAGCTTTCTTT. Amino acids: CASSQGLRAEAFF. The V gene is TRBV4-1, the J gene TRBJ1-1; D gene unclear. The V end was cut by 1 base, the J end by 6 bases, with 9 bases between. The CDR3 extends over 13 amino acids. The germline gives CDR1 MGHRA, CDR2 YSYEKL.

This clonotype was found a few times. The J gene is TRBJ1-1, the V gene TRBV4-1; D uncertain. V was cut by 1 base and J by 4 bases, with 10 bases left in between. Germline CDR1 reads MGHRA; CDR2 reads YSYEKL. The CDR3 spans 14 residues. CDR3 coding DNA: TGCGCCAGCAGCCAAGTCCAGACCCGCACTGAAGCTTTCTTT. Protein product: CASSQVQTRTEAFF.

This clonotype showed up many times. The junction and the germline gene differ at one end; a read error may be behind it. The chain has TRBV18 and TRBJ2-5; no definite D call. Germline V gene data show CDR1 as KGHSH and CDR2 as LQKENI. This CDR3 is 13 amino acids long. The CDR3 nucleotides read TGCGCCAGCAGCCCGGGTCTCCAAGAGACCCAGTACTTC. Residues: CASSPGLQETQYF.

The chain couples TRBV27 to TRBJ2-1; no firm D call. Trimming pared 5 bases from V and 0 bases from J, leaving 8 bases between. In germline, CDR1 is MNHEY, CDR2 SMNVEV (reference sequence). The CDR3 runs 14 residues. CDR3 sequence (DNA): TGTGCCAGCAGTCCCATCAGCTCCTACAATGAGCAGTTCTTC. Its protein is CASSPISSYNEQFF.

This clonotype was found a few times. V gene TRBV12-3 or TRBV12-4 combines with J gene TRBJ2-5; D perhaps matches TRBD2 (7 bases). Trimming cost V 2 bases and J 5 bases, with 15 bases left between them. The CDR3 totals 15 residues. The CDR3 protein is CASSLRGGEDETQYF. CDR3 bases: TGTGCCAGCAGTTTAAGGGGGGGGGAGGACGAGACCCAGTACTTC.

The chain couples TRBV13 to TRBJ2-2; 8 bases map to TRBD1. Trimming at V came to 4 bases and at J to 5 bases, leaving 9 bases not matched to a gene. The germline gives CDR1 PRHDT, CDR2 FYEKMQ (reference sequence). There are 16 residues in the CDR3. The CDR3 sequence is CASSSLRTGITGELFF. The CDR3 DNA follows: TGTGCCAGCAGCTCACTCCGGACAGGGATTACCGGGGAGCTGTTTTTT.

The rearrangement uses TRBV19 and TRBJ2-3; D tentatively fits TRBD1 or TRBD2 (5 bases each). Trimming pared 10 bases from V and 4 bases from J, leaving 24 bases between. The CDR3 covers 16 residues. Germline CDR1 reads LNHDA; CDR2 reads SQIVND (reference sequence). This CDR3 reads CATRSGLARGADTQYF. The CDR3 bases are TGTGCCACCCGATCCGGGCTAGCAAGGGGCGCAGATACGCAGTATTTT.

The J gene is TRBJ1-2, the V gene TRBV2, with TRBD1 matching 9 bases. CDR3 length equals 15 residues. Germline V gene data show CDR1 as SNHLY and CDR2 as FYNNEI. Losses at the gene ends were 2 bases for V and 4 bases for J; bases not matched to a gene: 5. CDR3 residues: CASSERPGQGYGYTF. The CDR3 DNA is TGTGCCAGCAGTGAACGCCCGGGACAGGGCTATGGCTACACCTTC. The entire variable domain, with the rest obtained from reference TRBV2 and TRBJ1-2, is as follows: EPEVTQTPSHQVTQMGQEVILRCVPISNHLYFYWYRQILGQKVEFLVSFYNNEISEKSEIFDDQFSVERPDGSNFTLKIRSTKLEDSAMYFCASSERPGQGYGYTFGSGTRLTVV.

This clonotype was counted a few times. The chain uses TRBV2 and TRBJ2-1; 10 nucleotides align to TRBD1. V was clipped by 2 bases and J by 5 bases; unmatched bases: 6. Germline V gene data show CDR1 as SNHLY and CDR2 as FYNNEI. The CDR3 runs to 16 residues. CDR3 sequence reads: CASSESIGTGDNEQFF. For the CDR3, the DNA is TGTGCCAGCAGTGAATCTATAGGGACAGGGGACAATGAGCAGTTCTTC.

This clonotype was seen many times. The chain couples TRBV12-3 or TRBV12-4 to TRBJ2-2; 8 nucleotides match TRBD1. Trimming cost V 6 bases and J 5 bases; bases outside gene matches: 2. This CDR3 is 13 amino acids long. The CDR3 here is CASSTGGTGELFF. The CDR3 DNA reads as TGTGCCAGCAGCACAGGGGGAACCGGGGAGCTGTTTTTT.

This clonotype has a handful of counts. The rearrangement uses TRBV29-1 and TRBJ2-7; D might be TRBD1 or TRBD2, each matching 5 bases. Deletions cut 4 bases from V and 3 bases from J, with 10 bases between. This CDR3 region has 12 residues. Germline CDR1 reads SQVTM; CDR2 reads ANQGSEA. The CDR3 nucleotides are TGCAGCGTTGCAGGGACGAACTACGAGCAGTACTTC. Translation gives CSVAGTNYEQYF.

The CDR3 protein is CASSRPLGNYGYTF. The CDR3 coding sequence is TGTGCCAGCAGCCGCCCGTTAGGGAACTATGGCTACACCTTC. The chain carries TRBV5-5 and TRBJ1-2; no clear D gene. Germline V CDR1 and CDR2: SGHKS, YYEKEE (reference sequence). The CDR3 spans 14 residues. Trimming took off 4 bases at V and 2 bases at J, with 12 bases between the two ends.

V is TRBV7-2 and J is TRBJ2-1, with D unresolved. The CDR3 totals 15 residues. V shed 2 bases and J shed 0 bases, with 8 bases lying between them. The V gene's germline CDR1 is SGHTA and CDR2 FQGNSA. The CDR3 sequence: CASSLTISSYNEQFF. DNA for the CDR3: TGTGCCAGCAGCTTAACGATTAGCTCCTACAATGAGCAGTTCTTC.

V and J are TRBV5-1 and TRBJ1-4; D is unresolved. Germline CDR1 SGHRS, CDR2 YFSETQ. Trimming removed 0 bases from V and 2 bases from J, with 8 bases in between. The CDR3 consists of 15 residues. In nucleotides, the CDR3 is TGCGCCAGCAGCTTGGTTTCCAGTACTAATGAAAAACTGTTTTTT. Its protein product is CASSLVSSTNEKLFF.

This clonotype was counted a few times. The V call is TRBV14, the J call TRBJ1-2; 8 bases fit TRBD1. V was clipped by 3 bases and J by 4 bases; unmatched bases: 7. Germline V lookup: CDR1 SGHDN, CDR2 FVKESK. This CDR3 is 15 amino acids long. The chain's CDR3 is CASSHPGGTGYGYTF. As DNA, the CDR3 is TGTGCCAGCAGCCACCCAGGGGGGACAGGCTATGGCTACACCTTC.

In its sample, this clonotype was seen a few times. CDR3 DNA: TGCAGTGCTAGAGAAGGGGGCCAGGGCTATAATTACAATGAGCAGTTCTTC. Translated, it gives CSAREGGQGYNYNEQFF. The chain is built from TRBV20-1 and TRBJ2-1; TRBD1 matches 7 bases. V shed 0 bases, J shed 4 bases, and the junction held 12 bases outside the gene matches. The CDR3 totals 17 residues. Germline CDR1 DFQATT, CDR2 SNEGSKA (reference sequence).

The rearrangement links TRBV11-2 to TRBJ2-7; D possibly corresponds to TRBD1 (6 bases). The germline V gene encodes CDR1 SGHAT and CDR2 FQNNGV. V was cut by 11 bases and J by 0 bases, with 8 bases left in between. CDR3 length: 11 residues. CDR3 protein: CAAGASYEQYF. The CDR3 nucleotides read TGTGCCGCAGGGGCCTCCTACGAGCAGTACTTC.

The CDR3 nucleotides read TGTGCCAGTCGGAGAACCTCCTACGAGCAGTACTTC. This encodes CASRRTSYEQYF. The J gene is TRBJ2-7, the V gene TRBV2; D remains unclear. The germline CDR1 and CDR2 sequences are SNHLY and FYNNEI. The CDR3 is made up of 12 amino acids. The V and J ends lost 9 bases and 0 bases respectively, with 9 bases between them.

V is TRBV6-2 or TRBV6-3 and J is TRBJ2-7, with 13 bases that match TRBD2. V trimming: 5 bases; J trimming: 4 bases; junction bases outside the gene matches: 8. Germline CDR1 and CDR2: MNHEY and SVGEGT. The CDR3 consists of 16 residues. This CDR3 reads CASSTGLAGVRYEQYF. The CDR3 DNA reads TGTGCCAGCAGTACCGGACTAGCGGGAGTAAGGTACGAGCAGTACTTC.

The chain is built from TRBV7-9 and TRBJ2-7; TRBD2 matches 11 bases. The length of the CDR3 is 16 residues. The trim removed 3 bases at V and 3 bases at J, leaving 7 bases unmatched. The V gene's germline CDR1 is SEHNR and CDR2 FQNEAQ (reference sequence). The CDR3 loop reads CASSFAGTSGFYEQYF. The CDR3 nucleotides read TGTGCCAGCAGCTTTGCCGGGACTAGCGGATTCTACGAGCAGTACTTC.

This clonotype has more than one count but fewer than ten. The chain has TRBV18 and TRBJ2-3; no firm D call. The CDR3 length is 13 residues. The V gene lost 5 bases and the J gene lost 4 bases, with 10 bases spanning the gap. Germline V gene lookup returns CDR1 KGHSH and CDR2 LQKENI. Here the CDR3 DNA reads TGTGCCAGCTCAGCGACGGGTTCAGATACGCAGTATTTT. This encodes CASSATGSDTQYF.

The chain has TRBV12-3 or TRBV12-4 and TRBJ1-5; a weak D match, TRBD1 (6 bases). V was shortened by 5 bases and J by 1 base, with 12 bases between the two germline ends. The CDR3 is made up of 15 amino acids. The CDR3 spells CASSLRGPSNQPQHF. CDR3 bases: TGTGCCAGCAGTCTCAGGGGACCGAGCAATCAGCCCCAGCATTTT.

This clonotype was found a few times. The rearrangement joins TRBV6-2 or TRBV6-3 to TRBJ1-1; possibly TRBD1 for D (6 bases). Trimming took off 3 bases at V and 4 bases at J, with 18 bases between the two ends. Germline-derived CDR1 and CDR2 are MNHEY and SVGEGT. This CDR3 is 16 amino acids long. In DNA form, the CDR3 reads TGTGCCAGCAGTTATCCGTCGAGGACAGTCTCCACTGAAGCTTTCTTT. Its protein product is CASSYPSRTVSTEAFF.

This clonotype has more than one count but fewer than ten. V usage is TRBV7-9 and J usage is TRBJ2-3; TRBD2 aligns across 7 bases. V lost 5 bases and J lost 8; bases outside the gene matches: 16. Germline CDR1 and CDR2: SEHNR and FQNEAQ (reference sequence). The CDR3 length is 16 residues. CDR3 bases: TGTGCCAGCAGCCCGGGCATCGGGACTATCTTGGGTACGCAGTATTTT. Its translation: CASSPGIGTILGTQYF.

The chain couples TRBV7-2 to TRBJ2-5; 11 positions match TRBD2. The CDR3 loop spans 15 amino acids. V dropped 5 bases and J dropped 5; count of bases not matched to a gene: 7. From germline, CDR1 is SGHTA and CDR2 FQGNSA. The CDR3 sequence is CASSILAGGGETQYF. In nucleotides, the CDR3 is TGTGCCAGCAGCATTCTAGCGGGGGGTGGGGAGACCCAGTACTTC.

The J gene is TRBJ2-4, the V gene TRBV24-1; D gene unclear. Germline CDR1 reads KGHDR; CDR2 reads SFDVKD. The CDR3 has 15 amino acids. V was pared by 3 bases and J by 0 bases, with 8 bases between. CDR3 in amino acids: CATSDRWTAKNIQYF. The CDR3, as DNA: TGTGCCACCAGTGATCGCTGGACAGCCAAAAACATTCAGTACTTC.